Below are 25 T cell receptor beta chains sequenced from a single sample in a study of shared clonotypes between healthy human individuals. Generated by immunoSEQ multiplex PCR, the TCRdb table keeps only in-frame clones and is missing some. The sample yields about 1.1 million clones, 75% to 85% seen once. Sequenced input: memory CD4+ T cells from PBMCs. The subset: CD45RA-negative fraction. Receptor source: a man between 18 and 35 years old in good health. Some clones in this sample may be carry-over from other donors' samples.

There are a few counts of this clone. CDR3 amino acids: CASSLGEKAFF. In nucleotides, the CDR3 is TGTGCCAGCAGCTTGGGGGAGAAAGCTTTCTTT. V is TRBV7-3 and J is TRBJ1-1; D might be TRBD1 (5 bases). CDR3 size: 11 residues. Per germline, CDR1 SGHTA and CDR2 FQGTGA. V lost 3 bases to trimming and J lost 9 bases, with 8 bases between them.

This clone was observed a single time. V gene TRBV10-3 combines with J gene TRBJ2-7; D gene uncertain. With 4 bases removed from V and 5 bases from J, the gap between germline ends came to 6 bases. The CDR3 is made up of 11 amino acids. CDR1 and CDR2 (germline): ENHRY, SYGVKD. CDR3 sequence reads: CAISGQNEQYF. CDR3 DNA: TGTGCCATCAGTGGGCAGAACGAGCAGTACTTC.

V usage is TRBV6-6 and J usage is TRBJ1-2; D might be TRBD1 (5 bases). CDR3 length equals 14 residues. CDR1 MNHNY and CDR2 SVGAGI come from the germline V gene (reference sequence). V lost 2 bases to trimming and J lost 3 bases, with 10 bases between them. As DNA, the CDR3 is TGTGCCAGCAGTTACAAGAGGGGTTACTATGGCTACACCTTC. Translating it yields CASSYKRGYYGYTF.

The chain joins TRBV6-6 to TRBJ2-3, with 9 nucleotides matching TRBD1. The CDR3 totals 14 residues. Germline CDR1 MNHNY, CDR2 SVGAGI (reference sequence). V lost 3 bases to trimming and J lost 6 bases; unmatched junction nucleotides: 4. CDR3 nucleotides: TGTGCCAGCAGTTATAGACAGGGGGTTGATACGCAGTATTTT. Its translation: CASSYRQGVDTQYF.

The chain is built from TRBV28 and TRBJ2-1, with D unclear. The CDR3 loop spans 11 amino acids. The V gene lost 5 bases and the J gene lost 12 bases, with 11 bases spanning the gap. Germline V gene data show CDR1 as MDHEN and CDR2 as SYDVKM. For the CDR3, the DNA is TGTGCCAGCAGTGAGCTAGAGTTGCAGTTCTTC. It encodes CASSELELQFF.

The CDR3 here is CSARTTLSYNEQFF. CDR3 coding DNA: TGCAGCGCCCGGACAACCCTCTCCTACAATGAGCAGTTCTTC. This rearrangement joins TRBV29-1 to TRBJ2-1, with D tentatively TRBD1 (5 bases). Per the germline V gene, CDR1 is SQVTM and CDR2 is ANQGSEA. The CDR3 runs to 14 residues. V lost 7 bases and J 0 bases, leaving 13 bases between the germline ends.

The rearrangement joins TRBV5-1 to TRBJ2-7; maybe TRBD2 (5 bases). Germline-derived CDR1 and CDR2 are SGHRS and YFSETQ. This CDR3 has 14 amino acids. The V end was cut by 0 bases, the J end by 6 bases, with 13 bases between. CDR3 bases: TGCGCCAGCAGCTTGGCCAGCGGTCAAGGCGAGCAGTACTTC. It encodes CASSLASGQGEQYF.

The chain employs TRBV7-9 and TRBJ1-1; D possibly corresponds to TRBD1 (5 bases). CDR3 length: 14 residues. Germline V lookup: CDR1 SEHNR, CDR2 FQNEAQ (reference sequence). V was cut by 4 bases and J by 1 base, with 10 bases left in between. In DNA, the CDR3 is TGTGCCAGCAGCTCGGGACGGGAGAACACTGAAGCTTTCTTT. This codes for CASSSGRENTEAFF.

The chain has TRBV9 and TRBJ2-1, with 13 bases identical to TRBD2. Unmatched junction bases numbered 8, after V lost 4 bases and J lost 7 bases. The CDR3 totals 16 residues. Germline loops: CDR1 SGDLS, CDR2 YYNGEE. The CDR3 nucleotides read TGTGCCAGCAGCCCTCGACTAGCGGGAGGCCTAAATGAGCAGTTCTTC. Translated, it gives CASSPRLAGGLNEQFF.

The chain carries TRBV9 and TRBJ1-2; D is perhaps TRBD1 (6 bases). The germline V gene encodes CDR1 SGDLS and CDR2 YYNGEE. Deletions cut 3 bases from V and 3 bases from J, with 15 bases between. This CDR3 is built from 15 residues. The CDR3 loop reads CASSGSTGTHYGYTF. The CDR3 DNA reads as TGTGCCAGCAGCGGATCCACAGGGACCCACTATGGCTACACCTTC.

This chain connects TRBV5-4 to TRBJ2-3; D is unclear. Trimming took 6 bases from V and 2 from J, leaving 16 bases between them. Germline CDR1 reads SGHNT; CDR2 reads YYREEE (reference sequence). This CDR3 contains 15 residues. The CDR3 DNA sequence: TGTGCCAGCACTCCCCAGTCATCCCTCACAGATACGCAGTATTTT. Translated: CASTPQSSLTDTQYF.

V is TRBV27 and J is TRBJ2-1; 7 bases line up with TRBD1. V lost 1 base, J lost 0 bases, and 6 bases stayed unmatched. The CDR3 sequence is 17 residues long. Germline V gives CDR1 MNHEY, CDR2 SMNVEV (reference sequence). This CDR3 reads CASSLYMGQSSYNEQFF. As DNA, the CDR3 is TGTGCCAGCAGTTTATATATGGGACAGAGCTCCTACAATGAGCAGTTCTTC.

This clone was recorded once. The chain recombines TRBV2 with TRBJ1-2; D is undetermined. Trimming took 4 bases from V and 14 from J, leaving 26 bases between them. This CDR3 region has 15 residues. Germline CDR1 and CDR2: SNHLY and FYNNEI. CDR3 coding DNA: TGTGCCAGCAGTGTCTTACCGGGCACTCTTTGGACTTGGACCTTC. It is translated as CASSVLPGTLWTWTF.

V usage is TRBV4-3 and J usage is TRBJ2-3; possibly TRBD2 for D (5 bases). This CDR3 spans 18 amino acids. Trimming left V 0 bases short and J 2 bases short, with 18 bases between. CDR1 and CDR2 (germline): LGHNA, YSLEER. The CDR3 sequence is CASSQDPPGADPTDTQYF. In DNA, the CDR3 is TGCGCCAGCAGCCAAGACCCACCTGGAGCGGACCCCACAGATACGCAGTATTTT.

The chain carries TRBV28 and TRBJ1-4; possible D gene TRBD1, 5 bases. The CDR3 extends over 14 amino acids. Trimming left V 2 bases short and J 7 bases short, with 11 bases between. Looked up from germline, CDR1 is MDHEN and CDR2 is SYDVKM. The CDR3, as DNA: TGTGCCAGCAGTTTACTCGGAGGGACTGAAAAACTGTTTTTT. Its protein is CASSLLGGTEKLFF. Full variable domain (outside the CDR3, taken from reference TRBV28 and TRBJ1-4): DVKVTQSSRYLVKRTGEKVFLECVQDMDHENMFWYRQDPGLGLRLIYFSYDVKMKEKGDIPEGYSVSREKKERFSLILESASTNQTSMYLCASSLLGGTEKLFFGSGTQLSVL.

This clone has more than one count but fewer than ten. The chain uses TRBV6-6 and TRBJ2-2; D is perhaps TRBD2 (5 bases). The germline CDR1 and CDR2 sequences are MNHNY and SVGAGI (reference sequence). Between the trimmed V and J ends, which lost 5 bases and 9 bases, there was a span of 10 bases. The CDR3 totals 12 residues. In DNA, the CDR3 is TGTGCCAGCAGTGCCGCTAGCAGGGAGCTGTTTTTT. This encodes CASSAASRELFF.

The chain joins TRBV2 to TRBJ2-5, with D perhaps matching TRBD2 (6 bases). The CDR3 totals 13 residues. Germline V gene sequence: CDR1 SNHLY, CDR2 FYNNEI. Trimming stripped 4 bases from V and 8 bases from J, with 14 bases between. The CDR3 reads CASSVELGGTQYF. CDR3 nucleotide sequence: TGTGCCAGCAGTGTGGAGTTGGGGGGAACCCAGTACTTC.

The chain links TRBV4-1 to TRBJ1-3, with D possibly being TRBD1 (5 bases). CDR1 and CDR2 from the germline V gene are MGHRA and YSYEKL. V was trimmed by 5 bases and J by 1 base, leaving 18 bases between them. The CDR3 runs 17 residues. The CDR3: CASSKGREKISGNTIYF. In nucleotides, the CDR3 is TGCGCCAGCAGCAAGGGACGAGAAAAAATTTCTGGAAACACCATATATTTT.

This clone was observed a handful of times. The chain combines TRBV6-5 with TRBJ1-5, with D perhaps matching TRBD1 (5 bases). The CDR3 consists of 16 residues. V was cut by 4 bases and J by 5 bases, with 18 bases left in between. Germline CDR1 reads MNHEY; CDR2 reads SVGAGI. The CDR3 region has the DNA TGTGCCAGCAGTTCATCCCTGAGGGGATATCATCAGCCCCAGCATTTT. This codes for CASSSSLRGYHQPQHF.

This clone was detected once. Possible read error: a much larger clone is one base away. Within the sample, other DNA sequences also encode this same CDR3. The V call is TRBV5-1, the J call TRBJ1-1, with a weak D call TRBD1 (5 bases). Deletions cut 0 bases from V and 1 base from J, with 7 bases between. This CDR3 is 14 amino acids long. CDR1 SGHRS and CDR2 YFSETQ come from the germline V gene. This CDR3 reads CASSLATENTEAFF. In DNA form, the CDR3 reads TGCGCCAGCAGCTTGGCGACAGAGAACACTGAAGCTTTCTTT.

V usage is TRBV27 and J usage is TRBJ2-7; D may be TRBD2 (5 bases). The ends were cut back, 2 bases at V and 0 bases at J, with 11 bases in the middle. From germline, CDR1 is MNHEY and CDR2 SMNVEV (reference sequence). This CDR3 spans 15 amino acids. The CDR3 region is CASSLGGSSSYEQYF. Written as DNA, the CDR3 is TGTGCCAGCAGTTTAGGAGGCAGCAGCTCCTACGAGCAGTACTTC.

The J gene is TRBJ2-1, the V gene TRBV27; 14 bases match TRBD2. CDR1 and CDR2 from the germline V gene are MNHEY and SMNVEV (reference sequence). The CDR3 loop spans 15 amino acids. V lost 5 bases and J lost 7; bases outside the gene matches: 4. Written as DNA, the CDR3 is TGTGCCAGCAGTCCGGGGACTAGCGGGAGAAATGAGCAGTTCTTC. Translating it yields CASSPGTSGRNEQFF.

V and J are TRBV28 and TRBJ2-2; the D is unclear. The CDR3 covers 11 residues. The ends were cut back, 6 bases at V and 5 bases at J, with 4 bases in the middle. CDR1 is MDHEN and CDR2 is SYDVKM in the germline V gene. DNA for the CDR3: TGTGCCAGCAGCTATACCGGGGAGCTGTTTTTT. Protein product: CASSYTGELFF.

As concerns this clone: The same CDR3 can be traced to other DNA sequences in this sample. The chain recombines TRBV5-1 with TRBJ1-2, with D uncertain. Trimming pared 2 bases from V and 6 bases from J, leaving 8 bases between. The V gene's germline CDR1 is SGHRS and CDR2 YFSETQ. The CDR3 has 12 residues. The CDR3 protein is CASSLDGNGYTF. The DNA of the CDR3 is TGCGCCAGCAGCTTAGACGGGAATGGCTACACCTTC.

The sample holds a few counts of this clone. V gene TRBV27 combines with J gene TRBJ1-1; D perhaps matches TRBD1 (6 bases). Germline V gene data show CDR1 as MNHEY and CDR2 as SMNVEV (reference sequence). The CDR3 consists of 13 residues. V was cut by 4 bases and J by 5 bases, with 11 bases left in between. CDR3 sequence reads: CASSSRGGTEAFF. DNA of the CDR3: TGTGCCAGCAGTTCCCGAGGGGGGACTGAAGCTTTCTTT.